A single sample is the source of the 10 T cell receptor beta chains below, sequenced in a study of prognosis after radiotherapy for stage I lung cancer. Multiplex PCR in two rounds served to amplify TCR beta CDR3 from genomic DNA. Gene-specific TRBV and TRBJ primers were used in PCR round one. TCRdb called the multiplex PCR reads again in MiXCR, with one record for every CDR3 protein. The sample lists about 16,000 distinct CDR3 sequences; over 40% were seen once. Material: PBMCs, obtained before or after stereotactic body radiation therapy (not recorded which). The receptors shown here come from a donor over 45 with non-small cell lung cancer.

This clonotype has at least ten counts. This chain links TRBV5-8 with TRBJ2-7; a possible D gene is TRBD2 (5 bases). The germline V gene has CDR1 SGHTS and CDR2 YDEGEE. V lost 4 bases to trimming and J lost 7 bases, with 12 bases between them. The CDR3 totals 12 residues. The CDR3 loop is CASSPGIGEQYF. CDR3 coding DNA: TGTGCCAGCAGCCCGGGGATCGGGGAGCAGTACTTC.

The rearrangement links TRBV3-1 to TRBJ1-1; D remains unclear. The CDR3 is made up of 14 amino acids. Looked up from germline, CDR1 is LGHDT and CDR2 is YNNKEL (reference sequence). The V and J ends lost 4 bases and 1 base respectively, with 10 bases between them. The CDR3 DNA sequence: TGTGCCAGCAGCCCTCGACGGGGGAACACTGAAGCTTTCTTT. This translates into CASSPRRGNTEAFF.

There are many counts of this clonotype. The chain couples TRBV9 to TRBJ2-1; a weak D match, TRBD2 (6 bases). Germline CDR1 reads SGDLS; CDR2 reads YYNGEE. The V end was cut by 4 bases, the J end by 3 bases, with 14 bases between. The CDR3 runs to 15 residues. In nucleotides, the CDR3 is TGTGCCAGCAGCCTTAGCGGTTCCGACTACAATGAGCAGTTCTTC. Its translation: CASSLSGSDYNEQFF.

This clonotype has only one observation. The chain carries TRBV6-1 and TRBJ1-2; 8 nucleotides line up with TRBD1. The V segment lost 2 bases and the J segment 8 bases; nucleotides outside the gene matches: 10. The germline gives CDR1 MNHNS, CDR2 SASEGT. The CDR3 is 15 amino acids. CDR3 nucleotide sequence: TGTGCCAGCAGTGAACCTCCGTACAGGGGGGACGGCTACACCTTC. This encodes CASSEPPYRGDGYTF.

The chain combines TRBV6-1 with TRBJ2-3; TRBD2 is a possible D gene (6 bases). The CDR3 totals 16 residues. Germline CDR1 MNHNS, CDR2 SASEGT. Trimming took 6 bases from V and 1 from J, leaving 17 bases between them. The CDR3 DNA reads TGTGCCAGCAGCTATTTGGAGGGCCGGGGCACAGATACGCAGTATTTT. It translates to CASSYLEGRGTDTQYF.

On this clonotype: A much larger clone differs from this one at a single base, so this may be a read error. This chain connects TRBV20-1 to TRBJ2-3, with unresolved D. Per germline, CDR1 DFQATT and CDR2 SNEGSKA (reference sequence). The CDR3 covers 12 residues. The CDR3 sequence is CSVRGATDTQYF. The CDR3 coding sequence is TGCAGTGTTAGAGGTGCCACAGATACGCAGTATTTT.

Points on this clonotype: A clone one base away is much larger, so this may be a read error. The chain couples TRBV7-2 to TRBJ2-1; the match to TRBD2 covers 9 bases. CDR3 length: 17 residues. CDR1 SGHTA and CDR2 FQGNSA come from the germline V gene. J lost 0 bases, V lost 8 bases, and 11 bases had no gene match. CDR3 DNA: TGTGCCAGCGCTAGCGGGACCTTTTGGCTCTCCTACAATGAGCAGTTCTTC. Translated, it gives CASASGTFWLSYNEQFF.

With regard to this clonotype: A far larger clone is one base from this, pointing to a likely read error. CDR3 amino acids: CASSDAVYFPENEQYF. The CDR3 DNA reads as TGTGCCAGCAGTGACGCGGTGTATTTCCCGGAGAACGAGCAGTACTTC. This chain connects TRBV6-2 or TRBV6-3 to TRBJ2-7; D unclear. CDR3 length: 16 residues. Trimming pared 5 bases from V and 5 bases from J, leaving 22 bases between. Per germline, CDR1 MNHEY and CDR2 SVGEGT.

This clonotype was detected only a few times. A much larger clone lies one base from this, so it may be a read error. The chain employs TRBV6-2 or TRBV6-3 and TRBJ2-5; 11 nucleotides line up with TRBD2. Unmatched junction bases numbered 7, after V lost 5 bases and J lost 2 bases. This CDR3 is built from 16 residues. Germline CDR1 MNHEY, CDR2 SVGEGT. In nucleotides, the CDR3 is TGTGCCAGCAGTAACAAACTAGCGGGGGCTCAAGAGACCCAGTACTTC. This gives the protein CASSNKLAGAQETQYF.

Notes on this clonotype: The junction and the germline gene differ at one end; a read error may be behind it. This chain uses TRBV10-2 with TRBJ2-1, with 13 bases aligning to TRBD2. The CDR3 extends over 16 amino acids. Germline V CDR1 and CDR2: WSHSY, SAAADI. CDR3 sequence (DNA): TGCGCCAGCAGCGATAGACTAGCGGGAGGAAGTGATGAGCAGCTCTTC. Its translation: CASSDRLAGGSDEQLF.